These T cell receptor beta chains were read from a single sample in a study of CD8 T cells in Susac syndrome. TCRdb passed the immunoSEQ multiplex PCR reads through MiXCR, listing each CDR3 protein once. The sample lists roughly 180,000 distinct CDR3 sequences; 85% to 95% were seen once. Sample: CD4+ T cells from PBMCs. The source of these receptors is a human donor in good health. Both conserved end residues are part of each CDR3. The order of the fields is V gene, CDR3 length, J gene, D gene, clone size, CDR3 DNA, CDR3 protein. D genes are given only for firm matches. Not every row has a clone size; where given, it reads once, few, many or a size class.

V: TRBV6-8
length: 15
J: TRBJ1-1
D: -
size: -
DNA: TGTGCCAGCAGTTACTCGGGCAGGGAAAACACTGAAGCTTTCTTT
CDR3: CASSYSGRENTEAFF

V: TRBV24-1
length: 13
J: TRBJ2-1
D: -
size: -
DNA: TGTGCCACCAGTGATCCCGGACGGGGAGAGCAGTTCTTC
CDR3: CATSDPGRGEQFF

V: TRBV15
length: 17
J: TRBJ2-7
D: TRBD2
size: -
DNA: TGTGCCACCAGCAGCGGACTTCAGCGGGGGACCTTGTACGAGCAGTACTTC
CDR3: CATSSGLQRGTLYEQYF

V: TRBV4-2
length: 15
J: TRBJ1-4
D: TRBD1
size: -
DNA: TGTGCCAGCAGCCAAGAGGGACAGCTTAATGAAAAACTGTTTTTT
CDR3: CASSQEGQLNEKLFF

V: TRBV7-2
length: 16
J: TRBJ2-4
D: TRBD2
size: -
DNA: TGTGCCAGCAGCTTAGTGGGCGGGGGAGCCAAAAACATTCAGTACTTC
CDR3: CASSLVGGGAKNIQYF

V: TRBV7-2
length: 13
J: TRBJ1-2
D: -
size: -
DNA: TGTGCCAGCAGCTTAGACGGAAACTATGGCTACACCTTC
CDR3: CASSLDGNYGYTF

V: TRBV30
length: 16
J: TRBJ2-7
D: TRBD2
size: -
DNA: TGTGCCTGGAGTGCCATAGCGGGAGGAAGCTCCTACGAGCAGTACTTC
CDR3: CAWSAIAGGSSYEQYF

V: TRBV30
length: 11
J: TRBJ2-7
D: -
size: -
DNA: TGTGCCTGGGGGGACCGTTACGAGCAGTACTTC
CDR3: CAWGDRYEQYF

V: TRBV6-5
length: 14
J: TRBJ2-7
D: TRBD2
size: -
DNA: TGTGCCAGCAGGCCAGGGACTAGCGGTAACGAGCAGTACTTC
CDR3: CASRPGTSGNEQYF

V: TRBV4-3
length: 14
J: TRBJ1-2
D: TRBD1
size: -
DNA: TGCGCCAGCAGCCAAGAACAGGGGACGTATGGCTACACCTTC
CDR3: CASSQEQGTYGYTF

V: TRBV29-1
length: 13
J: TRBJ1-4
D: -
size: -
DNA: TGCAGCGTTGACCCCGGCGGGGACCGAAAACTGTTTTTT
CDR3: CSVDPGGDRKLFF

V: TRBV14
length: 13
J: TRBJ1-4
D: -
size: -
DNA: TGTGCCAGCAGCCAAACTCGGGGAAATAGACTGTTTTTT
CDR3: CASSQTRGNRLFF

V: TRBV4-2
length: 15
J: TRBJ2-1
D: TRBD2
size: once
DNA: TGTGCCAGCAGCCAAGATCAGCGGGGAGATCATGAGCAGTTCTTC
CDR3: CASSQDQRGDHEQFF

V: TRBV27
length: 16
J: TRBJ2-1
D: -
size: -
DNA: TGTGCCAGCAGTCCCTTGGGGGGACACAGGGGAGCTGAGCAGTTCTTC
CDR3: CASSPLGGHRGAEQFF

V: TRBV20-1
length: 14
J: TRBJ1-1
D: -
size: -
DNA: TGCAGTGCTAGGGTTACCGGGCTGAACACTGAAGCTTTCTTT
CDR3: CSARVTGLNTEAFF

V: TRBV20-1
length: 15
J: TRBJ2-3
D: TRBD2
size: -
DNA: TGCAGTGCCAATAGACTAGCGGGTAGCACAGATACGCAGTATTTT
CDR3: CSANRLAGSTDTQYF

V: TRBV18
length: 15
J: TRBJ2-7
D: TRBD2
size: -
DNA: TGTGCCAGCCAACCAGGGAGCGGGAGGGCCTACGAGCAGTACTTC
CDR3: CASQPGSGRAYEQYF

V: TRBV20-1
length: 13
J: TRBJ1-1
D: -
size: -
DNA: TGCAGTGCTAGGTCGCAGGGGAAGACTGAAGCTTTCTTT
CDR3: CSARSQGKTEAFF

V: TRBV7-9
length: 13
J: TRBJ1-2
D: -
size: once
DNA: TGTGCCAGCAGCACCCCCCCGGGCTATGGCTACACCTTC
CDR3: CASSTPPGYGYTF

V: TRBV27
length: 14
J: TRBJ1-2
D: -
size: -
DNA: TGTGCCAGCAGTACCAGAGACAGATGGTCTGGCTACACCTTC
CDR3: CASSTRDRWSGYTF

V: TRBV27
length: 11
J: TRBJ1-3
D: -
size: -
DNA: TGTGCCAGCCGGGCGGGAAACACCATATATTTT
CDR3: CASRAGNTIYF

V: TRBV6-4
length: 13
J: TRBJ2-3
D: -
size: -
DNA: TGTGCCAGCAGTGACTCCTTGGCTAGCGAGAAGTATTTT
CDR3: CASSDSLASEKYF

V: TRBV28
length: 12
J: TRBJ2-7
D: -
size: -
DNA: TGTGCCAGCAGGGTAGGGGGCTACGAGCAGTACTTC
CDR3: CASRVGGYEQYF

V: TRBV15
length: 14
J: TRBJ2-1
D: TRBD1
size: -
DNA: TGTGCCACCAGCGACCAGGGGGATGGCAATGAGCAGTTCTTC
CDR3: CATSDQGDGNEQFF

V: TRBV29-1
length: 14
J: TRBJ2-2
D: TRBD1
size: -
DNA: TGCAGCGTTGAGACCAGGGGGTTAGGCGGGGAGCTGTTTTTT
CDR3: CSVETRGLGGELFF

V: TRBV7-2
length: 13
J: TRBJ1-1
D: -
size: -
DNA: TGTGCCAGCAGCTCGTGGGAGGCCACTGAAGCTTTCTTT
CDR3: CASSSWEATEAFF

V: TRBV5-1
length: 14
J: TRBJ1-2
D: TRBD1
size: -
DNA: TGCGCCAGCCGGAGGACAGGGTCTGACTATGGCTACACCTTC
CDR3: CASRRTGSDYGYTF

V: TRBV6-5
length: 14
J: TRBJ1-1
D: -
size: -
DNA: TGTGCCAGCAGTGAGGGGGACATGAACACTGAAGCTTTCTTT
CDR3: CASSEGDMNTEAFF

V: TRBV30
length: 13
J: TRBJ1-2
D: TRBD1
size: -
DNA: TGTGCCTGGAGTGTAGGACAGGGCCATGGCTACACCTTC
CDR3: CAWSVGQGHGYTF

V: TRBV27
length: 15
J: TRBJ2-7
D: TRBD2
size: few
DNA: TGTGCCAGCAGTTTTAGGACTAGCGGCAACTACGAGCAGTACTTC
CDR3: CASSFRTSGNYEQYF

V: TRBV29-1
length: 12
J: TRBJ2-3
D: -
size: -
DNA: TGCAGCGTTGGACCGGGCACAGATACGCAGTATTTT
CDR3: CSVGPGTDTQYF

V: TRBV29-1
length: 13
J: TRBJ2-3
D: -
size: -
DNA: TGCAGCGTGACTGGACTCCTCCCAGATACGCAGTATTTT
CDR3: CSVTGLLPDTQYF

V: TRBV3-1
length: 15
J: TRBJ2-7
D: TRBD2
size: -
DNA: TGTGCCAGCAGCCAAGCCGGGACTAGCGGTTACGAGCAGTACTTC
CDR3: CASSQAGTSGYEQYF

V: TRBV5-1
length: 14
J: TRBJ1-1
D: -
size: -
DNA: TGCGCCAGCAGACCGGACCCCGACAGGAGTGAAGCTTTCTTT
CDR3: CASRPDPDRSEAFF

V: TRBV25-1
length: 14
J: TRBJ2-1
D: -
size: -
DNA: TGTGCCAGCAGGACGGGGCCCTACCCCAATGAGCAGTTCTTC
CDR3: CASRTGPYPNEQFF

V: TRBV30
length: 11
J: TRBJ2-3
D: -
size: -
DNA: TGTGCCTGGAGGGACACAGATACGCAGTATTTT
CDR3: CAWRDTDTQYF

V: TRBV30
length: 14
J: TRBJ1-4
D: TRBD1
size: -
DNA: TGTGCCTGGACACCAGGGGGGGGAGAGGAAAAACTGTTTTTT
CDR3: CAWTPGGGEEKLFF

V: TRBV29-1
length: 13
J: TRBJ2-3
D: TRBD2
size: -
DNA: TGCAGCGTTCAAGCGGGAGGGACAGATACGCAGTATTTT
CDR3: CSVQAGGTDTQYF

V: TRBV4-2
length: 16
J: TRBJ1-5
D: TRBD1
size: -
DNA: TGTGCCAGCAGCCAATTGGGACAGGGTAGCAATCAGCCCCAGCATTTT
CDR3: CASSQLGQGSNQPQHF

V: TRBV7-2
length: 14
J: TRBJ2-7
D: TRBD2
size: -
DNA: TGTGCCAGCACCCCGCGGGAGGGTTCATACGAGCAGTACTTC
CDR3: CASTPREGSYEQYF

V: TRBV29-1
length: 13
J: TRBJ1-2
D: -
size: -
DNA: TGCAGCGTTGAATTGTTCGGGGTCTATGGCTACACCTTC
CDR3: CSVELFGVYGYTF

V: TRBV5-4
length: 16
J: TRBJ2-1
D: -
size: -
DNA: TGTGCCAGCAGCTTGGGACTCCCAAGCTCCTACAATGAGCAGTTCTTC
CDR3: CASSLGLPSSYNEQFF

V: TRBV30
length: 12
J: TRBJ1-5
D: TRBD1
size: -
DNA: TGTGCCGTCGACAGGGTCTCTCAGCCCCAGCATTTT
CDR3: CAVDRVSQPQHF

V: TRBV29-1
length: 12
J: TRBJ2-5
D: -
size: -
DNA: TGCAGCGTTGAGCGGTACGAAGAGACCCAGTACTTC
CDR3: CSVERYEETQYF

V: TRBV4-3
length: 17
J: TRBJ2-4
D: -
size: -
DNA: TGCGCCAGCAGCCAAGCCATCGGGTACGAGGCCAAAAACATTCAGTACTTC
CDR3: CASSQAIGYEAKNIQYF

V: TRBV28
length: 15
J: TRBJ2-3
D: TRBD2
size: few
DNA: TGTGCCAGCAGTTTATCTAGCGGGAGTTCAGATACGCAGTATTTT
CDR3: CASSLSSGSSDTQYF

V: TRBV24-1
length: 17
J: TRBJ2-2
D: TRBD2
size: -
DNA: TGTGCCACCAGAGCCGGGACTAGCGGGAGAAGCACCGGGGAGCTGTTTTTT
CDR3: CATRAGTSGRSTGELFF

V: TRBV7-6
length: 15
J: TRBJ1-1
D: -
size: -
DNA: TGCGCCAGCAGCCTCGGGAACAGTAGGAACACTGAAGCTTTCTTT
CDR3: CASSLGNSRNTEAFF

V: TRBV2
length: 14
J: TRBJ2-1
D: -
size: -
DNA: TGTGCCAGCCGGGTGGAAAGGGCCCACAATGAGCAGTTCTTC
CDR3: CASRVERAHNEQFF

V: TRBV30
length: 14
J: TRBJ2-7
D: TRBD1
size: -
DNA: TGTGCCTGGAGTCCCCGGACAGGCGCCTACGAGCAGTACTTC
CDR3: CAWSPRTGAYEQYF

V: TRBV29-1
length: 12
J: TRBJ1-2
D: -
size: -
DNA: TGCAGCGCTGTACAGGGTGACTATGGCTACACCTTC
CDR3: CSAVQGDYGYTF

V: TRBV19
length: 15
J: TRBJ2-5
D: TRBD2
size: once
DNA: TGTGCCAGTTCCCCTAGCGGGAGTCCCCAAGAGACCCAGTACTTC
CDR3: CASSPSGSPQETQYF

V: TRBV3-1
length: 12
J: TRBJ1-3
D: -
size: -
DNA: TGTGCCAGCAGCCAAGGCGTGGGCACCATATATTTT
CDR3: CASSQGVGTIYF

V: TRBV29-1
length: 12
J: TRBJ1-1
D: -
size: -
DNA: TGCAGCGGAGGAGCCAGGAACACTGAAGCTTTCTTT
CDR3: CSGGARNTEAFF

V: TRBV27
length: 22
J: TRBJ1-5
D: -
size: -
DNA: TGTGCCAGCAGTTTATTTTGCTTGGAGTTCAGGGAGTACGATTATAGCAATCAGCCCCAGCATTTT
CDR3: CASSLFCLEFREYDYSNQPQHF

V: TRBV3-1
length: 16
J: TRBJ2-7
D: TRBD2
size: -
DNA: TGTGCCAGCAGCCAAGGGGTGACTAGCGTCTCCTACGAGCAGTACTTC
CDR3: CASSQGVTSVSYEQYF

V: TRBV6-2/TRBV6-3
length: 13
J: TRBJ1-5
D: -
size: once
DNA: TGTGCCAGCAGTTACGGAGGGAATCAGCCCCAGCATTTT
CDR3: CASSYGGNQPQHF

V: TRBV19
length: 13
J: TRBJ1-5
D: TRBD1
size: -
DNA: TGTGCCAGTAGGGACAGGGGCAATCAGCCCCAGCATTTT
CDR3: CASRDRGNQPQHF

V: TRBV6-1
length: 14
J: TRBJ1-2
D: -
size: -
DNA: TGTGCCAGCAGTGGGACAGCCAGTAACTATGGCTACACCTTC
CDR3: CASSGTASNYGYTF

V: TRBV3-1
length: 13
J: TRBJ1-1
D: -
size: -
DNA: TGTGCCAGCAGCCAAGACCGACAGCGCGAAGCTTTCTTT
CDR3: CASSQDRQREAFF